Listed below are T cell receptor beta chains from one sample, sequenced in a study of blood T cell repertoires in COVID-19. The table came from immunoSEQ multiplex PCR; TCRdb's copy has only in-frame clones and leaves some out. The sample lists some 120,000 clones, approximately 82% occurring once. The sample taken for sequencing was peripheral blood. All receptors derive from a man between 60 and 75 years old with acute or convalescent COVID-19. Both conserved end residues are part of each CDR3. The D gene is left open where the match is weak. Where a row states a size, it is once, few, many or the class of an expanded clone; other rows omit it.

j_call clone_size v_call d_call cdr3_nt cdr3_aa
TRBJ2-5 . TRBV6-6 . TGTGCCAGCAGTTACTCCGGTCCCCTTCCGGAGACCCAGTACTTC CASSYSGPLPETQYF
TRBJ1-6 . TRBV28 TRBD1 TGTGCCAGCAGATACACAGGGGGTCGTAATTCACCCCTCCACTTT CASRYTGGRNSPLHF
TRBJ2-7 few TRBV5-4 . TGTGCCAGCAGCCCGAATAGAAGGGGCTACGAGCAGTACTTC CASSPNRRGYEQYF
TRBJ2-2 . TRBV5-1 . TGCGCCAGCAGCCAGCTCGGGGTCACCGGGGAGCTGTTTTTT CASSQLGVTGELFF
TRBJ1-1 . TRBV7-9 . TGTGCCAGCAGCGCCGGCGGGGGGGCTTTCTTT CASSAGGGAFF
TRBJ2-1 few TRBV28 . TGTGCCAGCACAAGCGACCTACTTATTAACAATGAGCAGTTCTTC CASTSDLLINNEQFF
TRBJ2-5 . TRBV7-9 TRBD2 TGTGCCAGCAGCTGGGGACTAGGGGAAGAGACCCAGTACTTC CASSWGLGEETQYF
TRBJ1-1 . TRBV5-1 TRBD1 TGCGCCAGCAGCGAAGGGGACAGGGGACGAGCAGCTGAAGCTTTCTTT CASSEGDRGRAAEAFF
TRBJ1-6 . TRBV18 TRBD1 TGTGCCAGCTCACCCTTGGACAGGGGGAATACGGCCAATTCACCCCTCCACTTT CASSPLDRGNTANSPLHF
TRBJ1-4 . TRBV18 . TGTGCCAGCTCACTCTGGGGGGCAACTAATGAAAAACTGTTTTTT CASSLWGATNEKLFF
TRBJ2-1 . TRBV19 TRBD1 TGTGCCAGTACCCCCGGGACAGGGGGTGTAAATGAGCAGTTCTTC CASTPGTGGVNEQFF
TRBJ2-4 . TRBV11-2 TRBD1 TGTGCCAGCAGCTTAGTTCCGGGACAGGGGGTAGCCAAAAACATTCAGTACTTC CASSLVPGQGVAKNIQYF
TRBJ1-5 . TRBV24-1 . TGTGCCACCAGTGAAGCTAACAGGGTTCAGCCCCAGCATTTT CATSEANRVQPQHF
TRBJ1-5 . TRBV11-2 . TGTGCCAGCAGCTTAGATGGGGGGAATCAGCCCCAGCATTTT CASSLDGGNQPQHF
TRBJ2-3 . TRBV5-1 . TGCGCCAGCAGCTTCTGGGGCCGGGATACGCAGTATTTT CASSFWGRDTQYF
TRBJ2-7 . TRBV10-3 TRBD2 TGTGCCATCAGCCTCAGGACTAGCGGGAGAAACGAGCAGTACTTC CAISLRTSGRNEQYF
TRBJ2-7 . TRBV18 . TGTGCCAGCTCACCCCGACTAAACGGCTACGAGCAGTACTTC CASSPRLNGYEQYF
TRBJ2-5 . TRBV6-5 . TGTGCCAGCAGCGATAGCGCCCAAGGGACCCAGTACTTC CASSDSAQGTQYF
TRBJ2-2 . TRBV5-1 . TGCGCCAGCAGCTTGTCCACAGGGAACACCGGGGAGCTGTTTTTT CASSLSTGNTGELFF
TRBJ1-5 . TRBV6-2/TRBV6-3 . TGTGCCAGCAGTTATTCAGGGGCATACCAGCCCCAGCATTTT CASSYSGAYQPQHF
TRBJ1-4 . TRBV10-3 TRBD1 TGTGCCATCAGTCGAGGGGGAATTGGGACAGTCCAGGAAAAACTGTTTTTT CAISRGGIGTVQEKLFF
TRBJ2-3 few TRBV29-1 TRBD2 TGCAGCGTTGAAGGGTCTAGCGGGAGGATAGATACGCAGTATTTT CSVEGSSGRIDTQYF